This T cell receptor beta chain was obtained from a study of control samples from healthy donors and cancer patients. Data came from immunoSEQ multiplex PCR; TCRdb stores just in-frame clones and leaves some out. The sample lists 150,000 to 200,000 clones, 88% occurring once. Trimming took 4 bases from V and 3 from J; bases not matched to a gene: 4. Germline CDR1 is MNHEY and CDR2 is SVGAGI. The CDR3 is 15 amino acids. This receptor was identified in a man aged 18 to 35 in good health. The sequenced sample consisted of blood. The chain employs TRBV6-5 and TRBJ2-7; 12 bases align to TRBD2. The CDR3 bases are TGTGCCAGCAGTTCACTAGCGGGGGGCTTCTACGAGCAGTACTTC. Translated: CASSSLAGGFYEQYF.